This TCR beta chain was sequenced for a study of early T cells in non-severe SARS-CoV-2 infection. This clonotype was recorded a few times. Via MiXCR, TCRdb re-called the 5' RACE reads, giving one row per CDR3 protein. The sample lists under 85,000 distinct CDR3 sequences, more than 10% occurring once. The V gene end was trimmed by 2 bases and the J gene end by 0 bases; junction bases not matched to a gene: 7. This CDR3 has 17 residues. CDR1 and CDR2 (germline): MDHEN, SYDVKM. The TCR originated in an adult who was a healthcare worker with PCR-confirmed SARS-CoV-2 infection or an uninfected control (not recorded which). The donor label of this sample is uncertain. The chain is built from TRBV28 and TRBJ1-3, with 7 bases aligning to TRBD1. The material sequenced was whole blood, taken at baseline. The CDR3 protein is CASSLGTANYSGNTIYF. The CDR3 coding sequence is TGTGCCAGCAGTTTAGGGACAGCAAATTACTCTGGAAACACCATATATTTT.